The entry below gives a single T cell receptor (beta chain) sequence along with its context. Its specific antigen is unknown. The input lacks base qualities; no much larger clone sits a single base away. These data originate in a study of STAT5B mutations in CD4+ large granular lymphocyte leukemia (dated by TCRdb to the early 2020s). Describing the broader study: Among healthy controls, the CDR3 'QG' motif was associated with a particular HLA allele. The TCRbeta repertoires of CD4+ T-cell large granular lymphocyte leukemia patients were compared with the TCRbeta repertoires of healthy blood donors. The purity of purified fractions was confirmed by flow cytometry on FACSCanto II or FACSVerse to exceed 95% among lymphocytes. General study outcomes and caveats: The data were not HLA-matched, and the relatively small sample size could explain the higher clonality seen in CD4+ compared with CD8+ T-LGLL. Enrichment of TRBV06-family usage was observed among the top patient clones (8/27) relative to healthy controls (2/35). CD4-sorted patient repertoires appeared more clonal than healthy CD4+ repertoires, and this difference persisted after removing the putative leukemic clones. Each patient's main leukemic clonotypes were private, but around 25% of these clonotypes showed up at low frequency in the non-leukemic repertoires of other patients.

TCRbeta rearrangements were sequenced from genomic DNA using the immunoSEQ assay at survey resolution. As for the original processing: In the TCR sequencing data, the smallest productive clonotype frequency that could be detected was 2.59 x 10-5. Only productive TCRbeta rearrangements, defined as complete and in-frame sequences, were included in the analyses. Sample clonality was computed as Simpson clonality in the immunoSEQ Analyzer version 3.0. Clones were categorized by frequency as very rare, small, medium, large (1-20%) or hyperexpanded (>20%). Generation probabilities were estimated with OLGA 1.2.3, V-gene circos plots were made with VDJtools, specificities were looked up in VDJdb, and CDR3 motifs were identified with GLIPH. TCRdb took this table from immuneACCESS and kept in-frame rearrangements with V and J called. Such tables lack part of the clones; where checked against another copy, unresolved V genes explain under half of the gap, and the rest is unexplained. Clonal size and the V and J genes are those of that table, whereas D and trimming came from the DNA. This sample has approximately 20,000 clones in its table, and around 75% of those were observed once. Around 30% of the sample lies in the top ten.

The V end gives up 6 bases and the J end 4 bases, leaving 7 bases in the junction not matched to a gene. CDR1 LNHDA and CDR2 SQIVND were looked up in the germline V gene (reference sequence). The CDR3 numbers 15 residues from cysteine through phenylalanine. CDR3 DNA is the only sequence kept; it has 45 bases, read in frame from the first base. The healthy control group was made up of roughly 39 blood donors, and the Finnish Red Cross blood service supplied their buffy coats. All TCR-sequenced material derived from peripheral blood: patient blood samples and healthy donor buffy coats. Ficoll-Hypaque gradient centrifugation was used to isolate peripheral blood mononuclear cells. CD4+ cells were purified magnetically from the buffy coats of healthy controls. The Gentra Puregene Cell and Tissue kit was used to extract genomic DNA, and a Qubit 2.0 fluorometer was used to measure the amount of genomic DNA.

This sequence originates from a human donor in good health. Sequenced input: CD4+ T cells from blood buffy coats. Here the chain combines TRBV19 and TRBJ2-1; TRBD2 matches 9 bases in the middle. The CDR3 reads as follows: CASSMGLAGYNEQFF. Here is the DNA: TGTGCCAGTAGCATGGGGCTAGCGGGGTACAATGAGCAGTTCTTC.